The rows below give T cell receptor beta chains drawn from one sample of a study of T cell changes during pregnancy in multiple sclerosis. TCRdb keeps only in-frame clones here, not all; method: immunoSEQ multiplex PCR. The sample shows some 77,000 clones, about nine tenths of them seen only once. This specimen was peripheral blood, taken before pregnancy. All receptors derive from a female donor with multiple sclerosis, enrolled in a pregnancy study. Both conserved end residues are part of each CDR3. Each record gives: V gene, clone size, D gene, CDR3 length, J gene, CDR3 protein, CDR3 DNA. D genes are given only for firm matches. Size tells how often a clone was seen (once, few, many) or the class of an expanded clone, and some rows leave it out.

TRBV29-1	NA	NA	14	TRBJ2-2	CSVEGSQVTGELFF	TGCAGCGTTGAGGGTTCGCAGGTCACCGGGGAGCTGTTTTTT
TRBV5-6	NA	TRBD1	14	TRBJ1-5	CASSFHGTGPNQHF	TGTGCCAGCAGCTTCCACGGGACAGGGCCCAACCAGCATTTT
TRBV27	NA	NA	14	TRBJ1-6	CASSLRDSDSPLHF	TGTGCCAGCAGTTTAAGAGACTCAGATTCACCCCTCCACTTT
TRBV7-9	few	NA	18	TRBJ2-6	CASSLWTGLTSGANVLTF	TGTGCCAGCAGCCTTTGGACAGGACTAACCTCTGGGGCCAACGTCCTGACTTTC
TRBV11-2	NA	NA	12	TRBJ2-7	CASSLGGSEQYF	TGTGCCAGCAGCCTGGGGGGTTCCGAGCAGTACTTC
TRBV5-1	NA	TRBD2	15	TRBJ2-7	CASSSGTLDSYEQYF	TGCGCCAGCAGCAGCGGGACTCTCGACTCCTACGAGCAGTACTTC
TRBV9	NA	NA	14	TRBJ1-1	CASSARVRNTEAFF	TGTGCCAGCAGCGCGAGGGTTCGGAACACTGAAGCTTTCTTT
TRBV7-2	NA	TRBD1	13	TRBJ2-7	CASSLLTGVEQYF	TGTGCCAGCAGCTTATTAACAGGGGTCGAGCAGTACTTC
TRBV15	NA	NA	15	TRBJ1-5	CATSRTTGMGQPQHF	TGTGCCACCAGCAGAACTACAGGAATGGGTCAGCCCCAGCATTTT
TRBV19	NA	NA	17	TRBJ1-1	CASTQLQREPWGTEAFF	TGTGCCAGTACCCAGCTCCAAAGGGAGCCTTGGGGCACTGAAGCTTTCTTT
TRBV11-2	NA	NA	15	TRBJ2-5	CASSFSLGFGETQYF	TGTGCCAGCAGCTTTTCCTTGGGCTTTGGGGAGACCCAGTACTTC
TRBV6-5	NA	TRBD1	13	TRBJ1-2	CASSRDRGYGHTF	TGTGCCAGCAGTAGGGACAGAGGCTATGGCCACACCTTC
TRBV7-9	NA	TRBD2	15	TRBJ2-1	CASSSGGSSYNEQFF	TGTGCCAGCAGTTCGGGGGGTTCCTCCTACAATGAGCAGTTCTTC
TRBV6-5	once	NA	13	TRBJ2-7	CASSYSTGYEQYF	TGTGCCAGCAGTTACTCGACAGGTTACGAGCAGTACTTC
TRBV7-9	NA	TRBD2	15	TRBJ2-1	CASSLVGGIYNEQFF	TGTGCCAGCAGCTTAGTCGGGGGGATCTACAATGAGCAGTTCTTC
TRBV2	NA	TRBD1	14	TRBJ1-5	CASSITGGNQPQHF	TGTGCCAGCAGTATTACAGGGGGCAATCAGCCCCAGCATTTT
TRBV5-1	NA	TRBD1	15	TRBJ2-5	CASSLAGQAQETQYF	TGCGCCAGCAGCTTGGCGGGACAGGCGCAAGAGACCCAGTACTTC
TRBV29-1	NA	TRBD2	17	TRBJ2-1	CSVGGLSGVGVYNEQFF	TGCAGCGTTGGAGGTTTAAGCGGGGTGGGGGTCTACAATGAGCAGTTCTTC
TRBV19	NA	TRBD1	15	TRBJ1-2	CASSTTGQDIYGYTF	TGTGCCAGTAGTACCACTGGACAGGACATCTATGGCTACACCTTC
TRBV28	once	NA	13	TRBJ2-7	CASSLTTSYEQYF	TGTGCCAGCAGTTTAACAACCTCCTACGAGCAGTACTTC
TRBV2	NA	NA	14	TRBJ1-1	CASRDIRRQNEAFF	TGTGCCAGCAGAGACATACGAAGACAGAATGAAGCTTTCTTT
TRBV19	NA	TRBD1	14	TRBJ1-1	CASSTGQGHTEAFF	TGTGCCAGTAGTACCGGACAGGGACACACTGAAGCTTTCTTT
TRBV27	NA	TRBD1	17	TRBJ2-3	CASSSEGWTGRSDTQYF	TGTGCCAGCAGTTCCGAAGGCTGGACAGGACGCTCAGATACGCAGTATTTT
TRBV5-1	once	NA	14	TRBJ1-2	CASSLVAGNYGYTF	TGCGCCAGCAGCTTGGTCGCAGGGAACTATGGCTACACCTTC
TRBV2	NA	NA	13	TRBJ2-2	CASSETPSGELFF	TGTGCCAGCAGTGAAACTCCCTCCGGGGAGCTGTTTTTT
TRBV6-1	once	NA	13	TRBJ2-5	CASLRFTQETQYF	TGTGCCAGCCTCCGATTCACTCAAGAGACCCAGTACTTC
TRBV28	NA	TRBD1	14	TRBJ1-2	CASSLWGTGIGYTF	TGTGCCAGCAGTTTATGGGGGACAGGGATAGGCTACACCTTC
TRBV4-3	NA	NA	18	TRBJ1-6	CASSQLHPGGDGNSPLHF	TGCGCCAGCAGCCAACTCCATCCCGGGGGGGACGGGAATTCACCCCTCCACTTT
TRBV7-2	NA	NA	13	TRBJ1-4	CASSPSRDEKLFF	TGTGCCAGCAGCCCAAGCAGGGATGAAAAACTGTTTTTT
TRBV4-3	NA	NA	18	TRBJ2-2	CASSQDPGVGGATGELFF	TGCGCCAGCAGCCAAGACCCGGGGGTTGGAGGGGCGACCGGGGAGCTGTTTTTT
TRBV27	NA	TRBD1	14	TRBJ2-7	CASSWTGGAYEQYF	TGTGCCAGCAGTTGGACAGGGGGTGCCTACGAGCAGTACTTC
TRBV7-2	once	TRBD2	16	TRBJ2-1	CASSSEGLAGYSEQFF	TGTGCCAGCAGCTCAGAGGGACTAGCGGGGTACAGTGAGCAGTTCTTC
TRBV6-1	NA	TRBD1	13	TRBJ1-1	CASRVGTGTLAFF	TGTGCCAGCAGAGTCGGGACAGGGACACTGGCTTTCTTT
TRBV30	NA	NA	12	TRBJ2-7	CAWSGVSYEQYF	TGTGCCTGGAGCGGGGTGTCCTACGAGCAGTACTTC
TRBV18	few	NA	12	TRBJ1-1	CASSPGREGAFF	TGTGCCAGCTCACCTGGGAGAGAGGGAGCTTTCTTT
TRBV10-2	NA	NA	13	TRBJ2-3	CASMDTYTDTQYF	TGCGCCAGCATGGACACTTACACAGATACGCAGTATTTT
TRBV5-1	NA	TRBD2	16	TRBJ2-5	CASSWGTSGSQETQYF	TGCGCCAGCAGCTGGGGGACTAGCGGGTCACAAGAGACCCAGTACTTC
TRBV15	NA	NA	13	TRBJ1-6	CATSSRHLSPLHF	TGTGCCACCAGCAGCAGACACCTCTCACCCCTCCACTTT
TRBV5-1	NA	TRBD1	14	TRBJ1-2	CASRHRDRFDGYTF	TGCGCCAGCAGACACCGGGACAGGTTTGATGGCTACACCTTC
TRBV9	NA	NA	14	TRBJ1-3	CASGWRQDENTIYF	TGTGCCAGTGGCTGGAGGCAGGACGAAAACACCATATATTTT
TRBV18	NA	TRBD2	15	TRBJ2-7	CASSPPGTRSYEQYF	TGTGCCAGCTCACCTCCCGGGACTAGGTCCTACGAGCAGTACTTC
TRBV2	NA	NA	13	TRBJ2-7	CASSEGAPYEQYF	TGTGCCAGCAGTGAAGGGGCGCCCTACGAGCAGTACTTC
TRBV28	NA	TRBD1	15	TRBJ2-7	CASSSPGQASYEQYF	TGTGCCAGCAGCTCCCCGGGACAGGCGTCCTACGAGCAGTACTTC
TRBV5-5	NA	TRBD2	15	TRBJ2-1	CASSSIAGGPSEQFF	TGTGCCAGCAGCTCTATAGCGGGGGGGCCCAGTGAGCAGTTCTTC
TRBV19	NA	TRBD1	15	TRBJ2-2	CASSRGTGDTGELFF	TGTGCCAGTAGCCGTGGGACAGGGGACACCGGGGAGCTGTTTTTT
TRBV7-9	NA	TRBD2	16	TRBJ2-2	CASTLGTSGGPGELFF	TGTGCCAGCACCCTAGGAACTAGCGGGGGTCCCGGGGAGCTGTTTTTT
TRBV4-3	NA	NA	15	TRBJ1-1	CASSLGVGENTEAFF	TGCGCCAGCAGCCTCGGAGTAGGGGAGAACACTGAAGCTTTCTTT
TRBV5-5	NA	NA	16	TRBJ1-1	CASPRRLGVAPTEAFF	TGTGCCAGCCCCCGCAGGTTAGGGGTCGCCCCCACTGAAGCTTTCTTT
TRBV18	NA	TRBD1	15	TRBJ2-7	CASSPPGQGPYEQYF	TGTGCCAGCTCACCTCCGGGACAGGGACCCTACGAGCAGTACTTC
TRBV2	NA	TRBD1	13	TRBJ1-2	CASRGTGPYGYTF	TGTGCCAGCAGGGGGACAGGACCCTATGGCTACACCTTC
TRBV5-6	NA	TRBD2	14	TRBJ2-5	CASSGGGAWETQYF	TGTGCCAGCAGCGGCGGGGGGGCCTGGGAGACCCAGTACTTC
TRBV9	NA	NA	16	TRBJ1-2	CASSVEENRVWEGYTF	TGTGCCAGCAGCGTAGAAGAGAACAGGGTGTGGGAAGGCTACACCTTC
TRBV4-1	once	NA	13	TRBJ2-3	CASSQEEEGTQYF	TGCGCCAGCAGCCAAGAAGAAGAGGGTACGCAGTATTTT